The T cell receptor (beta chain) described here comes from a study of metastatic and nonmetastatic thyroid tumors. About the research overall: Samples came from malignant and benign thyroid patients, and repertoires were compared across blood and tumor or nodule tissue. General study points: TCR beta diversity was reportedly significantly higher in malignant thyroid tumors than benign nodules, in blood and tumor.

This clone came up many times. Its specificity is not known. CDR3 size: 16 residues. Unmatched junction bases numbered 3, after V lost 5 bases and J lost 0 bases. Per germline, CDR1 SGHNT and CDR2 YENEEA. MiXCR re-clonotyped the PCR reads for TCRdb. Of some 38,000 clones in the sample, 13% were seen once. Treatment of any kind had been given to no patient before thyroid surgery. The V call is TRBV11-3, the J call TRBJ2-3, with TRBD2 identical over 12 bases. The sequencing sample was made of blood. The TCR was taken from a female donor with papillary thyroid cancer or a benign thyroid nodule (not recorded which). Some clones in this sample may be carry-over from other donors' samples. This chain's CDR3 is CASSPGTSGSTDTQYF. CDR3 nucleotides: TGTGCCAGCAGCCCTGGGACTAGCGGGAGCACAGATACGCAGTATTTT.